Sequencing of this T cell receptor (beta chain) was carried out in a study of HIV-infected patients and healthy controls. cDNA was made from roughly 470 ng RNA using alpha and beta constant primers. Separate chain-specific third strand synthesis with multiplexing indices produced the alpha and beta libraries. The cDNA received a 5' RACE adapter containing a random hexamer plus an SP2 sequencing primer site. A 12-nucleotide barcode per molecule came from two concatenated random hexamers added pre-amplification. TCRdb used MiXCR to reprocess the 5' RACE reads, holding one entry per CDR3 protein. Of 10,000 to 15,000 distinct CDR3 sequences in the sample, about a tenth are singletons; the top ten hold about 6%. Germline trimming cut 7 bases from V and 4 bases from J; bases unmatched to any gene: 8. Germline CDR1 reads SQVTM; CDR2 reads ANQGSEA. The CDR3 consists of 13 residues. The repertoire came from unfractionated whole blood and reflected all unsorted peripheral T cells.

Material for sequencing was blood. This TCR came from an adult in good health. The genes are TRBV29-1 and TRBJ2-7; 9 bases line up with TRBD1. The CDR3 spells CSAYAGTGYEQYF. DNA of the CDR3: TGCAGCGCCTACGCCGGGACAGGGTACGAGCAGTACTTC.